The 9 T cell receptor beta chains in this list originate from one sample, sequenced in a study of regulatory T cells in long-lasting Graves disease. Time point indicated: newly diagnosed GD, antithyroid drugs for less than 3 months. Preparation of the TCR library used RNA extracted from PBMCs. Construction of the TCR beta libraries employed iRepertoire HTBI primers in conjunction with Arm-PCR of CDR3 regions. TCRdb redid the calling of the multiplex PCR reads with MiXCR, one entry per CDR3 protein. The profile shows about 500,000 distinct CDR3 sequences, approximately 12% of them singletons. A further study also used this sample, focusing on T cells in Graves' hyperthyroidism and ophthalmopathy.

Here the sequenced sample was peripheral blood mononuclear cells (PBMCs), taken at new diagnosis, from a patient treated with antithyroid drugs. Receptors originate from a woman in her 30s with Graves disease.

This clonotype was detected many times. This chain connects TRBV7-9 to TRBJ2-1; 7 nucleotides line up with TRBD1. The V and J ends lost 2 bases and 4 bases, in that order; junction bases with no gene match: 2. The CDR3 consists of 14 residues. CDR1 and CDR2 from the germline V gene are SEHNR and FQNEAQ (reference sequence). The CDR3 nucleotides are TGTGCCAGCAGCTTACCACAGGGGTACAATGAGCAGTTCTTC. It encodes CASSLPQGYNEQFF.

The chain carries TRBV6-9 and TRBJ2-7; the D gene is possibly TRBD1 (5 bases). Trimming removed 4 bases from V and 6 bases from J, with 19 bases in between. Germline V CDR1 and CDR2: MNHGY, SVAAGI. The CDR3 runs 15 residues. Here the CDR3 reads CASSSHSSGNGEQYF. CDR3 bases: TGTGCCAGCAGTTCCCACAGCTCAGGGAACGGCGAGCAGTACTTC.

This clonotype has a handful of counts. The chain combines TRBV20-1 with TRBJ2-3; 7 nucleotides line up with TRBD2. Germline V gene data show CDR1 as DFQATT and CDR2 as SNEGSKA (reference sequence). The CDR3 length is 14 residues. With V trimmed by 3 bases and J by 4 bases, 7 bases remained unmatched. CDR3 loop: CSASGRGVADTQYF. The CDR3 DNA reads as TGCAGTGCTAGCGGTCGGGGGGTGGCAGATACGCAGTATTTT.

The sample holds many counts of this clonotype. The chain joins TRBV19 to TRBJ2-3; D is possibly TRBD1 or TRBD2 (6 bases each). The CDR3 runs 15 residues. Per the germline V gene, CDR1 is LNHDA and CDR2 is SQIVND (reference sequence). Trimming stripped 6 bases from V and 0 bases from J, with 13 bases between. Here the CDR3 DNA reads TGTGCCAGTAGGAGGGGGGTACTTAGCACAGATACGCAGTATTTT. Protein product: CASRRGVLSTDTQYF.

This clonotype was observed many times. V and J are TRBV7-8 and TRBJ1-1; no clear D gene. CDR3 size: 14 residues. Trimming shortened V by 1 base and J by 3 bases, and 9 bases separated the two germline ends. Germline CDR1 reads SGHVS; CDR2 reads FQNEAQ. CDR3 protein: CASSLGVGYTEAFF. The CDR3 DNA sequence: TGTGCCAGCAGCTTAGGAGTGGGGTACACTGAAGCTTTCTTT. The full variable domain, its missing parts supplied by reference TRBV7-8 and TRBJ1-1, is GAGVSQSPRYKVAKRGQDVALRCDPISGHVSLFWYQQALGQGPEFLTYFQNEAQLDKSGLPSDRFFAERPEGSVSTLKIQRTQQEDSAVYLCASSLGVGYTEAFFGQGTRLTVV.

At least ten counts were recorded for this clonotype. The chain combines TRBV10-3 with TRBJ1-1; D not resolved. V lost 9 bases, J lost 4 bases, and 15 bases lay in between. Germline CDR1 reads ENHRY; CDR2 reads SYGVKD. The CDR3 runs 13 residues. The CDR3 sequence: CAINGQKGTEAFF. CDR3 nucleotide sequence: TGTGCCATAAACGGGCAAAAGGGCACTGAAGCTTTCTTT.

This clonotype has ten or more counts. This chain connects TRBV7-2 to TRBJ2-1; weak D call: TRBD2 (6 bases). The V gene lost 5 bases and the J gene lost 7 bases, with 18 bases spanning the gap. The CDR3 is made up of 15 amino acids. Germline CDR1 is SGHTA and CDR2 is FQGNSA. CDR3 amino acids: CASSLDSGGLNEQFF. The CDR3, as DNA: TGTGCCAGCAGCCTAGATTCCGGGGGTTTGAATGAGCAGTTCTTC.

This clonotype has a handful of counts. Possible read error: a much larger clone is one base away. This chain joins TRBV20-1 and TRBJ2-7; the match to TRBD2 covers 10 bases. Germline CDR1 and CDR2: DFQATT and SNEGSKA (reference sequence). With V trimmed by 0 bases and J by 0 bases, 2 bases remained unmatched. The CDR3 length is 15 residues. For the CDR3, the DNA is TGCAGTGCTAGAGATCCTAGCGGGAGCTCCTACGAGCAGTACTTC. It codes for CSARDPSGSSYEQYF.

This clonotype was picked up a small number of times. This rearrangement joins TRBV28 to TRBJ1-2, with D unresolved. V was clipped by 5 bases and J by 5 bases, with 12 bases between them. Germline lookup yields CDR1 MDHEN and CDR2 SYDVKM. The CDR3 is 13 amino acids. In DNA, the CDR3 is TGTGCCAGCAGTCTGCGGACGGCTTATGGCTACACCTTC. Translating gives CASSLRTAYGYTF.